This T cell receptor (beta chain) originates from a study of control samples from healthy donors and cancer patients. The table came from immunoSEQ multiplex PCR; TCRdb's copy has only in-frame clones and leaves some out. The sample shows tens of thousands of clones, 83% of them seen only once. This clone has just a few counts. Per the germline V gene, CDR1 is SNHLY and CDR2 is FYNNEI. V was pared by 11 bases and J by 5 bases, with 8 bases of the junction left unmatched. The CDR3 length is 12 residues. The chain carries TRBV2 and TRBJ2-7, with 8 bases aligning to TRBD1. This clonotype was sampled from a man between 60 and 70 years old in good health. The sequenced sample was blood. The CDR3 nucleotides are TGTGCCTCGGCGACAGGGGCCCACGAGCAGTACTTC. Protein product: CASATGAHEQYF.